A single sample is the source of the 23 T cell receptor beta chains below, sequenced in a study of cytomegalovirus exposure and HLA in healthy donors. The PCR used 60 Vbeta and 13 Jbeta primers. Profiled with immunoSEQ multiplex PCR; TCRdb holds only in-frame clones, not every one. The data contain about 120,000 clones, roughly 79% of them seen just once; the ten biggest clones take up 1.6%. The sequenced sample was PBMCs. These receptors all come from a woman aged 18-30 years in good health and CMV-seronegative.

This clone has only one observation. The J gene is TRBJ1-6, the V gene TRBV7-3; possibly TRBD1 for D (6 bases). The CDR3 consists of 15 residues. CDR1 is SGHTA and CDR2 is FQGTGA in the germline V gene. V was clipped by 1 base and J by 6 bases, with 10 bases between them. CDR3: CASSLNRDTNSPLHF. Written as DNA, the CDR3 is TGTGCCAGCAGCTTAAATAGGGACACTAATTCACCCCTCCACTTT.

This clone was picked up a small number of times. The chain links TRBV4-1 to TRBJ1-1; D unresolved. The CDR3 runs to 15 residues. Germline V CDR1 and CDR2: MGHRA, YSYEKL. Trimming cost V 0 bases and J 3 bases, with 11 bases left between them. CDR3: CASSQEKGRDTEAFF. CDR3 sequence (DNA): TGCGCCAGCAGCCAAGAAAAAGGGAGGGACACTGAAGCTTTCTTT.

The chain has TRBV2 and TRBJ1-5, with 8 bases that match TRBD1. V shed 8 bases and J 4 bases; nucleotides not matched to a gene: 7. From germline, CDR1 is SNHLY and CDR2 FYNNEI. CDR3 length: 14 amino acids. The CDR3 is CASLLGQGNQPQHF. CDR3 in DNA: TGTGCCAGCCTGCTCGGACAGGGAAATCAGCCCCAGCATTTT. Drawing the rest from reference TRBV2 and TRBJ1-5, the complete variable domain is EPEVTQTPSHQVTQMGQEVILRCVPISNHLYFYWYRQILGQKVEFLVSFYNNEISEKSEIFDDQFSVERPDGSNFTLKIRSTKLEDSAMYFCASLLGQGNQPQHFGDGTRLSIL.

This rearrangement joins TRBV19 to TRBJ1-1; 7 bases align to TRBD1. Germline V gene sequence: CDR1 LNHDA, CDR2 SQIVND (reference sequence). V lost 5 bases and J lost 1; bases outside the gene matches: 1. The CDR3 contains 13 residues. The chain's CDR3 is CASSQGENTEAFF. The CDR3 DNA reads TGTGCCAGTAGTCAGGGGGAGAACACTGAAGCTTTCTTT.

The chain couples TRBV19 to TRBJ1-1; D is uncertain. Trimming pared 3 bases from V and 1 base from J, leaving 6 bases between. This CDR3 is 13 amino acids long. Germline V gives CDR1 LNHDA, CDR2 SQIVND (reference sequence). CDR3: CASSIEQNTEAFF. DNA for the CDR3: TGTGCCAGTAGTATTGAGCAGAACACTGAAGCTTTCTTT. Full variable domain (remainder filled in from reference TRBV19 and TRBJ1-1): DGGITQSPKYLFRKEGQNVTLSCEQNLNHDAMYWYRQDPGQGLRLIYYSQIVNDFQKGDIAEGYSVSREKKESFPLTVTSAQKNPTAFYLCASSIEQNTEAFFGQGTRLTVV.

This chain uses TRBV5-1 with TRBJ2-5, with D perhaps matching TRBD2 (6 bases). Looked up from germline, CDR1 is SGHRS and CDR2 is YFSETQ. This CDR3 contains 14 residues. V dropped 7 bases and J dropped 5 bases, with 18 bases sitting between them. Written as DNA, the CDR3 is TGCGCCAGCGACCCGCTTGGGGGGAGGGAGACCCAGTACTTC. This translates into CASDPLGGRETQYF. Combining the CDR3 with reference TRBV5-1 and TRBJ2-5 gives the whole variable domain KAGVTQTPRYLIKTRGQQVTLSCSPISGHRSVSWYQQTPGQGLQFLFEYFSETQRNKGNFPGRFSGRQFSNSRSEMNVSTLELGDSALYLCASDPLGGRETQYFGPGTRLLVL.

V and J are TRBV29-1 and TRBJ1-2; D is undetermined. The V end was cut by 4 bases, the J end by 6 bases, with 12 bases between. Germline loops: CDR1 SQVTM, CDR2 ANQGSEA. The CDR3 consists of 12 residues. CDR3 in DNA: TGCAGCGTTGGGAGGAGGGATAATGGCTACACCTTC. As protein: CSVGRRDNGYTF.

This sequence joins TRBV4-1 and TRBJ2-7; the D is unclear. This CDR3 is 13 amino acids long. The germline gives CDR1 MGHRA, CDR2 YSYEKL. The V end lost 4 bases, the J end lost 4 bases, and 11 bases lay between the germline ends. CDR3 nucleotides: TGCGCCAGCAGCCTATCTAGGTCGTACGAGCAGTACTTC. Its protein product is CASSLSRSYEQYF.

The J gene is TRBJ1-2, the V gene TRBV30, with D hard to call. V was trimmed by 3 bases and J by 2 bases, leaving 16 bases between them. The germline CDR1 and CDR2 sequences are GTSNPN and SVGIG (reference sequence). This CDR3 is 15 amino acids long. CDR3 nucleotides: TGTGCCTGGAGCAACCTGGCAACAAGAAACTATGGCTACACCTTC. It specifies CAWSNLATRNYGYTF.

CDR3 in amino acids: CASGPQGGDTQYF. The CDR3 nucleotides are TGCGCCAGCGGCCCCCAGGGGGGAGATACGCAGTATTTT. The chain is built from TRBV5-1 and TRBJ2-3; maybe TRBD1 (7 bases). Germline V CDR1 and CDR2: SGHRS, YFSETQ. Trimming shortened V by 7 bases and J by 5 bases, and 14 bases separated the two germline ends. There are 13 residues in the CDR3.

This chain uses TRBV29-1 with TRBJ1-4; D not certain. The germline CDR1 and CDR2 sequences are SQVTM and ANQGSEA. There are 14 residues in the CDR3. Trimming left V 5 bases short and J 1 base short, with 11 bases between. CDR3 sequence: CSVQTHLTNEKLFF. The CDR3 DNA sequence: TGCAGCGTTCAGACTCATTTAACTAATGAAAAACTGTTTTTT.

The chain carries TRBV2 and TRBJ2-5; D is unclear. V lost 10 bases and J lost 2, with 11 bases in between. The germline V gene encodes CDR1 SNHLY and CDR2 FYNNEI. The CDR3 extends over 12 amino acids. The CDR3 spells CATSPGQETQYF. CDR3 DNA sequence: TGTGCCACCTCCCCCGGTCAAGAGACCCAGTACTTC.

The CDR3 loop is CASSPAGTSNEKLFF. The CDR3 bases are TGTGCCAGCAGTCCGGCCGGGACATCAAATGAAAAACTGTTTTTT. This rearrangement joins TRBV7-6 to TRBJ1-4; possible D gene TRBD1, 6 bases. V was cut by 6 bases and J by 5 bases, with 16 bases left in between. This CDR3 is built from 15 residues. CDR1 and CDR2 (germline): SGHVS, FNYEAQ.

The chain couples TRBV5-4 to TRBJ2-5; the match to TRBD1 covers 12 bases. The trim removed 2 bases at V and 4 bases at J, leaving 3 bases unmatched. Germline V lookup: CDR1 SGHNT, CDR2 YYREEE (reference sequence). CDR3 length: 15 amino acids. The CDR3 nucleotides are TGTGCCAGCAGCTTCGGGGGACAGGGGGCAGAGACCCAGTACTTC. Translation: CASSFGGQGAETQYF.

The rearrangement links TRBV4-1 to TRBJ2-7; TRBD2 might be the D (5 bases). V lost 4 bases and J lost 0, with 7 bases in between. The CDR3 sequence is 13 residues long. The germline V gene encodes CDR1 MGHRA and CDR2 YSYEKL. CDR3 loop: CASSPRGSYEQYF. In nucleotides, the CDR3 is TGCGCCAGCAGCCCTCGGGGCTCCTACGAGCAGTACTTC.

The genes are TRBV6-6 and TRBJ1-1, with a weak D call TRBD1 (5 bases). The CDR3 covers 14 residues. Germline V gene data show CDR1 as MNHNY and CDR2 as SVGAGI (reference sequence). Trimming took 4 bases from V and 0 from J, leaving 9 bases between them. The CDR3 DNA sequence: TGTGCCAGCAGTTTGGGGCAGTTGAACACTGAAGCTTTCTTT. It is translated as CASSLGQLNTEAFF.

The genes are TRBV19 and TRBJ1-5; D call uncertain. Germline V lookup: CDR1 LNHDA, CDR2 SQIVND (reference sequence). This CDR3 spans 15 amino acids. V dropped 3 bases and J dropped 4 bases, with 13 bases sitting between them. CDR3 nucleotides: TGTGCCAGTAGTATTCTGTTGGGAGGTAATCAGCCCCAGCATTTT. Translating gives CASSILLGGNQPQHF.

The rearrangement joins TRBV2 to TRBJ1-6; TRBD1 aligns across 9 bases. There are 16 residues in the CDR3. Trimming at V came to 6 bases and at J to 4 bases, leaving 7 bases not matched to a gene. Germline V gene data show CDR1 as SNHLY and CDR2 as FYNNEI. As DNA, the CDR3 is TGTGCCAGCAGAGGACAGGGGAATACTTATAATTCACCCCTCCACTTT. Residues: CASRGQGNTYNSPLHF.

This rearrangement joins TRBV7-2 to TRBJ1-1, with D possibly being TRBD1 (6 bases). The CDR3 is 14 amino acids. Looked up from germline, CDR1 is SGHTA and CDR2 is FQGNSA. V gave up 8 bases and J gave up 4 bases, with 17 bases separating them. CDR3 DNA sequence: TGTGCCAGCGAATTTCAGGGGCGCGTCACTGAAGCTTTCTTT. Protein product: CASEFQGRVTEAFF. The full variable domain, its missing parts supplied by reference TRBV7-2 and TRBJ1-1, is GAGVSQSPSNKVTEKGKDVELRCDPISGHTALYWYRQSLGQGLEFLIYFQGNSAPDKSGLPSDRFSAERTGGSVSTLTIQRTQQEDSAVYLCASEFQGRVTEAFFGQGTRLTVV.

The chain has TRBV4-1 and TRBJ2-7, with 7 bases aligning to TRBD1. With 4 bases clipped from V and 0 bases from J, the junction kept 12 bases outside the gene matches. Germline V gene sequence: CDR1 MGHRA, CDR2 YSYEKL. The CDR3 contains 17 residues. Here the CDR3 reads CASSRNPTGAPSYEQYF. DNA of the CDR3: TGCGCCAGCAGCCGCAACCCCACAGGGGCTCCCTCCTACGAGCAGTACTTC.

V usage is TRBV19 and J usage is TRBJ1-1; TRBD1 aligns across 10 bases. CDR1 LNHDA and CDR2 SQIVND come from the germline V gene (reference sequence). The V and J ends lost 5 bases and 4 bases, in that order; junction bases with no gene match: 4. This CDR3 is built from 14 residues. In nucleotides, the CDR3 is TGTGCCAGTAGTCCGACAGGGGGCGGCACTGAAGCTTTCTTT. It specifies CASSPTGGGTEAFF.

This rearrangement joins TRBV6-6 to TRBJ2-4, with D perhaps TRBD2 (6 bases). V lost 6 bases and J lost 5, with 14 bases in between. The CDR3 totals 14 residues. CDR1 is MNHNY and CDR2 is SVGAGI in the germline V gene (reference sequence). The CDR3 sequence is CASRYPGDENIQYF. CDR3 DNA: TGTGCCAGCAGGTATCCGGGAGACGAAAACATTCAGTACTTC.

V and J are TRBV10-3 and TRBJ1-1, with 10 positions matching TRBD1. CDR1 and CDR2 from the germline V gene are ENHRY and SYGVKD. The ends lost 0 bases at V and 1 base at J; junction bases unmatched: 5. This CDR3 has 17 residues. The CDR3 sequence is CAISESRDRGWNTEAFF. CDR3 bases: TGTGCCATCAGTGAGTCTCGGGACAGGGGATGGAACACTGAAGCTTTCTTT.